These 24 T cell receptor beta chains were all obtained from the same sample, sequenced in a study of blood T cell repertoires in COVID-19. TCRdb keeps only in-frame clones here, not all; method: immunoSEQ multiplex PCR. The sample records some 64,000 clones, approximately 79% being singletons. The source material was peripheral blood. The receptors shown here come from a woman of 80 years or more with active or convalescent COVID-19.

The CDR3 nucleotides read TGTGCCAGCAGCCAAGTTCTGGGCCAGGGATACTATGGCTACACCTTC. It encodes CASSQVLGQGYYGYTF. This chain connects TRBV3-1 (or the pseudogene TRBV3-2) to TRBJ1-2; TRBD1 might be the D (5 bases). Trimming removed 1 base at V and 3 bases at J, with 15 bases between. Germline CDR1 LGHDT, CDR2 YNNKEL (reference sequence). The CDR3 spans 16 residues.

This clone was recorded once. The chain joins TRBV5-6 to TRBJ1-6, with D possibly TRBD1 on 5 matching bases. V lost 1 base to trimming and J lost 7 bases, with 15 bases between them. There are 16 residues in the CDR3. The germline gives CDR1 SGHDT, CDR2 YYEEEE. The CDR3 DNA is TGTGCCAGCAGCTTGAGAAGGGGTACTCGAAATTCACCCCTCCACTTT. It translates to CASSLRRGTRNSPLHF.

The rearrangement joins TRBV5-1 to TRBJ1-2; D remains unclear. Germline loops: CDR1 SGHRS, CDR2 YFSETQ. The CDR3 runs 14 residues. The V end lost 4 bases, the J end lost 5 bases, and 15 bases lay between the germline ends. CDR3 in DNA: TGCGCCAGCAGCCCCCCCGGGTTGGAATATGGCTACACCTTC. Translation gives CASSPPGLEYGYTF. Based on the CDR3 plus reference TRBV5-1 and TRBJ1-2, the full variable domain is KAGVTQTPRYLIKTRGQQVTLSCSPISGHRSVSWYQQTPGQGLQFLFEYFSETQRNKGNFPGRFSGRQFSNSRSEMNVSTLELGDSALYLCASSPPGLEYGYTFGSGTRLTVV.

This clone was counted between two and nine times. The chain has TRBV21-1 and TRBJ2-1; the listed D gene, TRBD1, was not tested against the DNA. TRBV21-1 is designated a pseudogene. CDR3 length: 13 amino acids. The CDR3 coding sequence is TGTGCCACGGACAGGGGTTCCTACAATGAGCAGTTCTTC. Translation gives CATDRGSYNEQFF.

Only a few counts were recorded for this clone. This chain links TRBV3-1 (or the pseudogene TRBV3-2) with TRBJ1-1; D is uncertain. Between the trimmed V and J ends, which lost 4 bases and 6 bases, there was a span of 9 bases. Germline V lookup: CDR1 LGHDT, CDR2 YNNKEL (reference sequence). This CDR3 spans 12 amino acids. The CDR3 protein is CASSLHESEAFF. The CDR3, as DNA: TGTGCCAGCAGCCTCCACGAGTCTGAAGCTTTCTTT.

The chain combines TRBV20-1 with TRBJ1-1; 7 nucleotides line up with TRBD1. With V trimmed by 6 bases and J by 7 bases, 5 bases remained unmatched. The CDR3 contains 11 residues. CDR1 DFQATT and CDR2 SNEGSKA come from the germline V gene (reference sequence). CDR3 sequence (DNA): TGCAGTGCCGAAAGACAGGGTGAAGCTTTCTTT. It yields the protein CSAERQGEAFF.

This chain links TRBV3-1 (or the pseudogene TRBV3-2) with TRBJ2-3; TRBD2 matches 10 bases. Germline V gene sequence: CDR1 LGHDT, CDR2 YNNKEL (reference sequence). Losses at the gene ends were 4 bases for V and 4 bases for J; bases not matched to a gene: 8. The CDR3 has 16 amino acids. The CDR3 DNA reads TGTGCCAGCAGCCTGGGGCTAGCGGGGGTGGCAGATACGCAGTATTTT. Protein: CASSLGLAGVADTQYF.

This sequence joins TRBV7-8 and TRBJ1-3; 7 bases line up with TRBD1. V shed 5 bases and J 2 bases; nucleotides not matched to a gene: 9. Germline V gene data show CDR1 as SGHVS and CDR2 as FQNEAQ. The CDR3 totals 16 residues. This CDR3 reads CASSPQQGMAGNTIYF. As DNA, the CDR3 is TGTGCCAGCAGCCCCCAACAGGGGATGGCTGGAAACACCATATATTTT. Full variable domain (outside the CDR3, taken from reference TRBV7-8 and TRBJ1-3): GAGVSQSPRYKVAKRGQDVALRCDPISGHVSLFWYQQALGQGPEFLTYFQNEAQLDKSGLPSDRFFAERPEGSVSTLKIQRTQQEDSAVYLCASSPQQGMAGNTIYFGEGSWLTVV.

This clone is a singleton in its sample. The rearrangement links TRBV3-1 (or the pseudogene TRBV3-2) to TRBJ1-5, with no clear D. In germline, CDR1 is LGHDT, CDR2 YNNKEL (reference sequence). Trimming stripped 0 bases from V and 4 bases from J, with 7 bases between. The CDR3 spans 14 residues. The CDR3 DNA sequence: TGTGCCAGCAGCCAAGATAATACAAATCAGCCCCAGCATTTT. Its protein is CASSQDNTNQPQHF.

The chain carries TRBV11-2 and TRBJ1-4; D possibly corresponds to TRBD1 (6 bases). Germline CDR1 reads SGHAT; CDR2 reads FQNNGV. V gave up 5 bases and J gave up 7 bases, with 17 bases separating them. CDR3 length equals 15 residues. This chain's CDR3 is CASSPAGRTVEKLFF. DNA for the CDR3: TGTGCCAGCAGCCCAGCGGGAAGGACAGTTGAAAAACTGTTTTTT.

The rearrangement uses TRBV11-1 and TRBJ1-2, with no clear D. The germline CDR1 and CDR2 sequences are SGHAT and FQDESV (reference sequence). CDR3 length: 15 residues. The ends were cut back, 4 bases at V and 2 bases at J, with 14 bases in the middle. CDR3 sequence reads: CASSSRGQANYGYTF. For the CDR3, the DNA is TGTGCCAGCAGCTCCCGCGGGCAGGCAAACTATGGCTACACCTTC. The full variable domain, its missing parts supplied by reference TRBV11-1 and TRBJ1-2, is EAEVAQSPRYKITEKSQAVAFWCDPISGHATLYWYRQILGQGPELLVQFQDESVVDDSQLPKDRFSAERLKGVDSTLKIQPAELGDSAMYLCASSSRGQANYGYTFGSGTRLTVV.

The CDR3 here is CASSHRQGASEKLFF. The CDR3 DNA is TGTGCCAGCAGCCATAGACAGGGGGCAAGCGAAAAACTGTTTTTT. V is TRBV3-1 (or the pseudogene TRBV3-2) and J is TRBJ1-4; 10 nucleotides align to TRBD1. V shed 3 bases, J shed 8 bases, and the junction held 6 bases outside the gene matches. Per germline, CDR1 LGHDT and CDR2 YNNKEL (reference sequence). The CDR3 has 15 amino acids.

The J gene is TRBJ2-3, the V gene TRBV29-1; TRBD1 matches 8 bases. The CDR3 covers 18 residues. V lost 3 bases, J lost 2 bases, and 16 bases stayed unmatched. Germline V gene data show CDR1 as SQVTM and CDR2 as ANQGSEA. This CDR3 is CSVDSPEGQEKFTDTQYF. The CDR3 DNA reads TGCAGCGTTGATTCGCCTGAGGGACAGGAGAAATTCACAGATACGCAGTATTTT.

This clone was detected a few times. The chain is built from TRBV7-8 and TRBJ1-2; perhaps TRBD1 as D (6 bases). Deletions cut 4 bases from V and 1 base from J, with 16 bases between. From germline, CDR1 is SGHVS and CDR2 FQNEAQ. This CDR3 region has 16 residues. DNA of the CDR3: TGTGCCAGCAGCTCGGGGACAAATTCCTTTAACTATGGCTACACCTTC. Protein product: CASSSGTNSFNYGYTF.

CDR3 nucleotide sequence: TGTGCCAGCAGTTCTACCCGCAGGGGGTCCTATGGCTACACCTTC. This translates into CASSSTRRGSYGYTF. The chain recombines TRBV6-5 with TRBJ1-2, with 7 positions matching TRBD1. CDR3 length: 15 residues. The germline V gene encodes CDR1 MNHEY and CDR2 SVGAGI. Trimming cost V 4 bases and J 4 bases; bases outside gene matches: 9.

V and J are TRBV11-3 and TRBJ1-1; D possibly corresponds to TRBD1 (5 bases). The CDR3 covers 14 residues. Deletions cut 4 bases from V and 0 bases from J, with 9 bases between. Germline V gene lookup returns CDR1 SGHNT and CDR2 YENEEA. The CDR3 DNA reads as TGTGCCAGCAGCTATACAGGATTGAACACTGAAGCTTTCTTT. Translated, it gives CASSYTGLNTEAFF.

In DNA form, the CDR3 reads TGTGCCAGCAGCCAAGGGGGGACTCTCCACTATGGCTACACCTTC. Protein sequence: CASSQGGTLHYGYTF. The chain recombines TRBV3-1 (or the pseudogene TRBV3-2) with TRBJ1-2, with a tentative D call TRBD1 (5 bases). There are 15 residues in the CDR3. Trimming stripped 1 base from V and 3 bases from J, with 12 bases between. Germline CDR1 LGHDT, CDR2 YNNKEL (reference sequence).

V and J are TRBV6-1 and TRBJ1-1; 10 positions match TRBD1. CDR3 length equals 15 residues. Losses at the gene ends were 6 bases for V and 8 bases for J; bases not matched to a gene: 12. Germline V gene data show CDR1 as MNHNS and CDR2 as SASEGT. CDR3 protein: CASREPGQGTVEAFF. As DNA, the CDR3 is TGTGCCAGCAGGGAACCGGGACAGGGGACCGTGGAAGCTTTCTTT.

This clone was found a few times. CDR3 DNA sequence: TGTGCCAGCAGCCCCACTAGCGGGCCTTACAATGAGCAGTTCTTC. This encodes CASSPTSGPYNEQFF. The chain links TRBV7-9 to TRBJ2-1, with 9 nucleotides matching TRBD2. CDR3 length: 15 residues. The J segment lost 4 bases and the V segment lost 5 bases, leaving 6 bases of the junction unmatched. The germline V gene encodes CDR1 SEHNR and CDR2 FQNEAQ (reference sequence). Full variable domain (remainder filled in from reference TRBV7-9 and TRBJ2-1): DTGVSQNPRHKITKRGQNVTFRCDPISEHNRLYWYRQTLGQGPEFLTYFQNEAQLEKSRLLSDRFSAERPKGSFSTLEIQRTEQGDSAMYLCASSPTSGPYNEQFFGPGTRLTVL.

The chain couples TRBV13 to TRBJ1-1; tentatively, D is TRBD1 (5 bases). The CDR3 has 15 amino acids. Trimming cost V 4 bases and J 0 bases, with 12 bases left between them. The germline CDR1 and CDR2 sequences are PRHDT and FYEKMQ (reference sequence). The CDR3 region has the DNA TGTGCCAGCAGCTCCCGGACACGATTGAACACTGAAGCTTTCTTT. It yields the protein CASSSRTRLNTEAFF.

The CDR3 DNA sequence: TGCGCCAGCAGCTTGGCCCTTTACGGGATCTACGAGCAGTACTTC. Translated, it gives CASSLALYGIYEQYF. V gene TRBV5-1 combines with J gene TRBJ2-7, with D possibly TRBD2 on 5 matching bases. This CDR3 spans 15 amino acids. Trimming cost V 0 bases and J 3 bases, with 13 bases left between them. CDR1 is SGHRS and CDR2 is YFSETQ in the germline V gene.

The chain joins TRBV7-9 to TRBJ1-1, with a tentative D call TRBD1 (6 bases). The germline gives CDR1 SEHNR, CDR2 FQNEAQ (reference sequence). Trimming took 6 bases from V and 5 from J, leaving 16 bases between them. CDR3 size: 14 residues. The CDR3 spells CASSRKGGTTEAFF. As DNA, the CDR3 is TGTGCCAGCAGTCGAAAAGGGGGAACAACTGAAGCTTTCTTT.

As to this clone: One end of the junction does not line up with germline, which may come from a read error. The chain has TRBV7-7 and TRBJ2-7; 9 nucleotides agree with TRBD2. Germline loops: CDR1 SSHAT, CDR2 FNYEAQ (reference sequence). This CDR3 spans 15 amino acids. CDR3 in amino acids: CASSLASGGHYEQYF. The CDR3 region has the DNA TGTGCTAGCAGCTTAGCGAGCGGGGGGCACTACGAGCAGTACTTC.

V is TRBV5-1 and J is TRBJ2-3, with 14 bases that match TRBD2. There are 16 residues in the CDR3. Germline V lookup: CDR1 SGHRS, CDR2 YFSETQ. J lost 1 base, V lost 4 bases, and 2 bases had no gene match. The CDR3, as DNA: TGCGCCAGCAGCCCGGGACTAGCGGGGGGCACAGATACGCAGTATTTT. It translates to CASSPGLAGGTDTQYF.